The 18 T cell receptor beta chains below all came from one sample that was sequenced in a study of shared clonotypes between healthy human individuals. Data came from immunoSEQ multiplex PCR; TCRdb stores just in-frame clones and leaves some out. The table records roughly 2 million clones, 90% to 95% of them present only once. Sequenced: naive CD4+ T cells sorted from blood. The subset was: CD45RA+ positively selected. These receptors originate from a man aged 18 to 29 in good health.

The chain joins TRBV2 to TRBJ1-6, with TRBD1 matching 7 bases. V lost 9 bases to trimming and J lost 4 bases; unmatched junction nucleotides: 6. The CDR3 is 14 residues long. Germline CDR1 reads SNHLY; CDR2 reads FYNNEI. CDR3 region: CASSPGQYNSPLHF. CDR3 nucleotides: TGTGCCAGTTCTCCGGGACAGTATAATTCACCCCTCCACTTT.

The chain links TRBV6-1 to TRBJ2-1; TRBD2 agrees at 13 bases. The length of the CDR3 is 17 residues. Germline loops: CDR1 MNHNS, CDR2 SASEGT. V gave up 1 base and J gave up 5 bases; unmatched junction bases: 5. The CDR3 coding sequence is TGTGCCAGCAGTGAAGGACTAGCGGGAGGTAGGAACAATGAGCAGTTCTTC. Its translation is CASSEGLAGGRNNEQFF.

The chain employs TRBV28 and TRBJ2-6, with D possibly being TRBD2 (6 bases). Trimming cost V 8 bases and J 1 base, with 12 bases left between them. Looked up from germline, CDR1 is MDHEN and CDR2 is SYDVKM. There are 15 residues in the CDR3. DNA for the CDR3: TGTGCCAGCGGGAGGAGGGCGTCTGGGGCCAACGTCCTGACTTTC. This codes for CASGRRASGANVLTF.

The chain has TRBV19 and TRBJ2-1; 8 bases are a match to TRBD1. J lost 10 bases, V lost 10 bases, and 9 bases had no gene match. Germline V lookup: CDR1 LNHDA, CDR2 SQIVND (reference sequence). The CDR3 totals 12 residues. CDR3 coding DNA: TGTGCCACCCGGGACAGGTTCGGAGAGCAGTTCTTC. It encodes CATRDRFGEQFF.

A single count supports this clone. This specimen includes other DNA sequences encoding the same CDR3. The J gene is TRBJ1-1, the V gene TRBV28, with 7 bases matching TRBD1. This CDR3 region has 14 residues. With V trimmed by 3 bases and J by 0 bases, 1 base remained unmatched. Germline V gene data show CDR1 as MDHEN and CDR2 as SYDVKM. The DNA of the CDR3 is TGTGCCAGCAGTTTGGGACAGCTGAACACTGAAGCTTTCTTT. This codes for CASSLGQLNTEAFF.

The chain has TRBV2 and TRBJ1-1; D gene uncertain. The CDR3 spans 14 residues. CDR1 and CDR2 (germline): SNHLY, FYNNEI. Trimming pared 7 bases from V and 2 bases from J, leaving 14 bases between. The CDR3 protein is CASTQVQRNTEAFF. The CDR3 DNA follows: TGTGCCAGCACCCAAGTCCAGAGAAACACTGAAGCTTTCTTT.

The CDR3 coding sequence is TGTGCCAGCAGCTCACAATTCCCCGACAGGGGCTACACCTTC. Protein: CASSSQFPDRGYTF. This sequence joins TRBV13 and TRBJ1-2; possibly TRBD1 for D (6 bases). There are 14 residues in the CDR3. CDR1 PRHDT and CDR2 FYEKMQ come from the germline V gene (reference sequence). Trimming removed 4 bases from V and 8 bases from J, with 17 bases in between.

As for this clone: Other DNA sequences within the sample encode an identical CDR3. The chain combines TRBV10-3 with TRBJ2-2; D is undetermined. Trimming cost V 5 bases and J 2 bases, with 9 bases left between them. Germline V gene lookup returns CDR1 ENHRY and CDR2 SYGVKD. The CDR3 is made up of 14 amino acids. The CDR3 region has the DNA TGTGCCATCAGTCCTACAGAAAACACCGGGGAGCTGTTTTTT. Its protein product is CAISPTENTGELFF.

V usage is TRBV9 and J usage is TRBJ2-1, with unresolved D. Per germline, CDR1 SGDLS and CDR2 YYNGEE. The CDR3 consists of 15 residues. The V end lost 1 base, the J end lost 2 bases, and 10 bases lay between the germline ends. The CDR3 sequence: CASSVLAAPYNEQFF. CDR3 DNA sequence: TGTGCCAGCAGCGTACTCGCGGCCCCCTACAATGAGCAGTTCTTC.

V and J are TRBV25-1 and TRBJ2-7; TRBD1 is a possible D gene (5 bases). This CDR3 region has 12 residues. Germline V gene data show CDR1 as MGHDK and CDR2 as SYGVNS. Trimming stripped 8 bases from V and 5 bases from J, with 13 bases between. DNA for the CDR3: TGTGCCAGCTTAGGGGATCGCAACGAGCAGTACTTC. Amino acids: CASLGDRNEQYF.

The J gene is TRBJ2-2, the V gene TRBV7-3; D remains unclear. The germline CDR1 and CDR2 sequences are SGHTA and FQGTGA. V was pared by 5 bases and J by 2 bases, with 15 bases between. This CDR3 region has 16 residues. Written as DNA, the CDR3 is TGTGCCAGCAGCCCGGGTGGCCTAGTCAACACCGGGGAGCTGTTTTTT. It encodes CASSPGGLVNTGELFF.

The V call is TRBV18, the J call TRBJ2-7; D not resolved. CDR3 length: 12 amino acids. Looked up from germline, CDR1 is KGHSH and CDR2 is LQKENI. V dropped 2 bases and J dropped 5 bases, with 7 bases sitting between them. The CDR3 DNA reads TGTGCCAGCTCACCAGTGGGGAACGAGCAGTACTTC. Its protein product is CASSPVGNEQYF.

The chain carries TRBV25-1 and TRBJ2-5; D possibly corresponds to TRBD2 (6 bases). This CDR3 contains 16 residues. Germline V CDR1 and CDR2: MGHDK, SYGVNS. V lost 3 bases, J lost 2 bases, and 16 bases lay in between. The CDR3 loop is CASSDIRGYPQETQYF. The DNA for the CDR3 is TGTGCCAGCAGTGACATCCGGGGGTACCCTCAAGAGACCCAGTACTTC.

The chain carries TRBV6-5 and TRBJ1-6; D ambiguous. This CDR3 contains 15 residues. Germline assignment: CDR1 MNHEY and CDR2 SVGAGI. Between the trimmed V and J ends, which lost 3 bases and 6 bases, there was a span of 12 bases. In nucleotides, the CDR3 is TGTGCCAGCAGTTATAAAATGGAGGTTAATTCACCCCTCCACTTT. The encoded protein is CASSYKMEVNSPLHF.

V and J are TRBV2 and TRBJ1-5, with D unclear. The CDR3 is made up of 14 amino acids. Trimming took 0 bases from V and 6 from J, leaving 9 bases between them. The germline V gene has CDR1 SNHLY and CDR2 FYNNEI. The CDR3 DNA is TGTGCCAGCAGTGAAGCGGGGTCGGCTCAGCCCCAGCATTTT. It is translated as CASSEAGSAQPQHF.

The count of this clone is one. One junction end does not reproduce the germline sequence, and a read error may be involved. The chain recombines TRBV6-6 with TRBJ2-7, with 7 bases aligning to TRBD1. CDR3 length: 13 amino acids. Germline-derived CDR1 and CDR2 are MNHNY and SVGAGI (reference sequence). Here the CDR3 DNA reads TGTGCCAGCACTTACTCGCGAGGGGGCGATGAGTACTTC. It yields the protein CASTYSRGGDEYF.

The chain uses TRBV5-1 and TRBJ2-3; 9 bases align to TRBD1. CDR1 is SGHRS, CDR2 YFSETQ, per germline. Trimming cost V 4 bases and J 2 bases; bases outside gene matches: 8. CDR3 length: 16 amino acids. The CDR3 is CASSLEGTGTTDTQYF. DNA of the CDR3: TGCGCCAGCAGCCTGGAAGGGACAGGGACCACAGATACGCAGTATTTT.

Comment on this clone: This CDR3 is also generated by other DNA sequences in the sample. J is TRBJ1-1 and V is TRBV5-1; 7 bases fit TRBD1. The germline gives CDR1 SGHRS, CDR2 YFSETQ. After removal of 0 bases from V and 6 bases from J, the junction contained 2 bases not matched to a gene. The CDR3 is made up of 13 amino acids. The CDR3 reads CASSLAGTAEAFF. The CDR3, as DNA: TGCGCCAGCAGCTTGGCGGGGACAGCTGAAGCTTTCTTT.